Presented here are 20 T cell receptor beta chains from one specimen sequenced in a study of T cells in women clearing cervical HPV infection. Repertoires were generated with immunoSEQ multiplex PCR, while TCRdb's copy carries only in-frame clones and drops some. The table gives approximately 39,000 clones; the top ten clones make up 3.5% to 4% of it. Specimen: blood buffy coat. Receptors originate from a woman between 18 and 75 years old with a cervical HPV16 infection that either progressed to CIN3+ or cleared (not recorded which).

A word on this clone: The read halts 3 residues ahead of the CDR3 end, with the missing end drawn from the germline J gene. The V gene is TRBV11-2, the J gene TRBJ2-5, with D perhaps TRBD2 (6 bases). This CDR3 has 15 amino acids. With 1 base removed from V and 5 bases from J, the gap between germline ends came to 14 bases. Per germline, CDR1 SGHAT and CDR2 FQNNGV. Incomplete CDR3 DNA: TGTGCCAGCAGCTTAGGCCAGGGTGGGGGGGAGACC. Translated, it gives CASSLGQGGGET. The full-length CDR3 reads as CASSLGQGGGETQYF.

Remarks on this clone: The read falls 3 residues short of the CDR3 end, and the missing part is taken from the germline J gene. The chain combines TRBV4-1 with TRBJ2-3; 10 bases are shared with TRBD1. In germline, CDR1 is MGHRA, CDR2 YSYEKL. With 4 bases clipped from V and 4 bases from J, the junction kept 8 bases outside the gene matches. The CDR3 consists of 16 residues. The sequenced part of the CDR3 DNA is TGCGCCAGCAGCCGCCTGGGACAGGGGTGGGCAGATACG. Amino acids: CASSRLGQGWADT. The whole CDR3 protein is CASSRLGQGWADTQYF.

Remarks on this clone: The read halts 3 residues ahead of the CDR3 end, with the missing end drawn from the germline J gene. The rearrangement uses TRBV10-3 and TRBJ2-3, with no clear D. Looked up from germline, CDR1 is ENHRY and CDR2 is SYGVKD. The CDR3 extends over 14 amino acids. Trimming stripped 0 bases from V and 6 bases from J, with 10 bases between. The sequenced part of the CDR3 DNA is TGTGCCATCAGTGAGTCTAACAAGATGGATACG. Residues: CAISESNKMDT. The whole CDR3 is CAISESNKMDTQYF.

Worth noting for this clone: The read gets to within 3 residues of the CDR3 end, and the germline J gene fills in the rest. The chain recombines TRBV12-3 or TRBV12-4 with TRBJ2-3; tentative D call: TRBD2 (6 bases). The CDR3 spans 12 residues. Trimming took 5 bases from V and 5 from J, leaving 8 bases between them. The CDR3 protein is CASSPGVDTQYF. CDR3 DNA, as far as it was read: TGTGCCAGCAGTCCGGGGGTAGATACG.

Regarding this clone: The CDR3 goes on 3 residues after the read ends, and that part is filled in from the germline J gene. The gene calls are TRBV6-1 and TRBJ1-1; D gene ambiguous. Per the germline V gene, CDR1 is MNHNS and CDR2 is SASEGT. CDR3 size: 12 residues. CDR3 in amino acids: CASSESWAEAFF. The part of the CDR3 DNA that was read is TGTGCCAGCAGTGAATCTTGGGCGGAA.

A remark on this clone: With the read ending 3 residues before the CDR3 end, the germline J gene is used to fill in that end. The chain recombines TRBV5-1 with TRBJ1-5; 7 positions match TRBD1. V lost 0 bases and J lost 2; bases outside the gene matches: 2. CDR3 size: 15 residues. Germline V lookup: CDR1 SGHRS, CDR2 YFSETQ. The covered CDR3 bases are TGCGCCAGCAGCTTGGAAGGGACAGGCAATCAGCCC. This sequence encodes CASSLEGTGNQP. The CDR3 as a whole reads CASSLEGTGNQPQHF.

Note on this clone: The read halts 3 residues ahead of the CDR3 end, with the missing end drawn from the germline J gene. The chain joins TRBV5-1 to TRBJ2-3, with TRBD1 matching over 7 bases. CDR3 length equals 14 residues. With 0 bases clipped from V and 6 bases from J, the junction kept 4 bases outside the gene matches. Germline CDR1 and CDR2: SGHRS and YFSETQ. CDR3 DNA, as far as it was read: TGCGCCAGCAGCTTGGAGAGGGGGCGGGATACG. As protein: CASSLERGRDT. In full, the CDR3 reads CASSLERGRDTQYF. Full variable domain (outside the CDR3, taken from reference TRBV5-1 and TRBJ2-3): KAGVTQTPRYLIKTRGQQVTLSCSPISGHRSVSWYQQTPGQGLQFLFEYFSETQRNKGNFPGRFSGRQFSNSRSEMNVSTLELGDSALYLCASSLERGRDTQYFGPGTRLTVL.

A word on this clone: The DNA ends 3 residues before the CDR3 does, and the rest of the CDR3 is filled in from the germline J gene. The V and J genes are TRBV6-2 or TRBV6-3 and TRBJ2-4; D uncertain. Germline assignment: CDR1 MNHEY and CDR2 SVGEGT. The CDR3 contains 11 residues. The CDR3 loop reads CASRIPNGQYF. The CDR3 bases that were read are TGTGCCAGCAGAATACCTAATGGT.

A note on this clone: The read ends 3 residues before the CDR3 terminus; that terminus is restored from the germline J gene. The V gene is TRBV5-6, the J gene TRBJ1-1, with TRBD1 matching over 7 bases. After removal of 3 bases from V and 3 bases from J, the junction contained 8 bases not matched to a gene. Germline V CDR1 and CDR2: SGHDT, YYEEEE. The CDR3 totals 15 residues. CDR3 in amino acids: CASSSLQGTDTEAFF. The covered CDR3 bases are TGTGCCAGCAGCTCCTTACAGGGGACGGACACTGAA.

As for this clone: The read gets to within 3 residues of the CDR3 end, and the germline J gene fills in the rest. The chain uses TRBV29-1 and TRBJ1-3, with a tentative D call TRBD1 (5 bases). The CDR3 is 16 residues long. Trimming took 7 bases from V and 7 from J, leaving 26 bases between them. CDR1 is SQVTM and CDR2 is ANQGSEA in the germline V gene. CDR3 protein: CSAYGSQGKGWNTIYF. CDR3 bases read: TGCAGCGCATACGGAAGCCAAGGGAAGGGGTGGAACACC.

The CDR3 reads CSATPWTGTGQETQYF. The CDR3 DNA, read in part, is TGCAGTGCTACGCCCTGGACAGGGACAGGTCAAGAGACC. The chain joins TRBV20-1 to TRBJ2-5; 8 positions agree with TRBD1. The CDR3 goes on 3 residues after the read ends, and that part is filled in from the germline J gene. This CDR3 comprises 16 residues. V shed 4 bases and J 2 bases; nucleotides not matched to a gene: 12. Looked up from germline, CDR1 is DFQATT and CDR2 is SNEGSKA (reference sequence).

Note on this clone: The read gets to within 3 residues of the CDR3 end, and the germline J gene fills in the rest. This chain links TRBV30 with TRBJ1-1; unclear D gene. CDR1 GTSNPN and CDR2 SVGIG come from the germline V gene (reference sequence). V shed 4 bases and J shed 0 bases, with 9 bases lying between them. The CDR3 loop spans 13 amino acids. The part of the CDR3 DNA that was read is TGTGCCTGGAAACGTCAGTTGAACACTGAA. It encodes CAWKRQLNTE. The complete CDR3 protein is CAWKRQLNTEAFF.

About this clone: The DNA ends 3 residues before the CDR3 does, and the rest of the CDR3 is filled in from the germline J gene. This rearrangement joins TRBV20-1 to TRBJ1-1; a weak D match, TRBD1 (6 bases). Trimming took off 4 bases at V and 5 bases at J, with 17 bases between the two ends. This CDR3 comprises 14 residues. From germline, CDR1 is DFQATT and CDR2 SNEGSKA (reference sequence). This CDR3 is CSAISQTGRTEAFF. CDR3 DNA (partial): TGCAGTGCTATTAGTCAGACAGGAAGGACTGAA.

With regard to this clone: The read stops 3 residues short of the end of the CDR3; the missing end is completed from the germline J gene. This chain connects TRBV12-3 or TRBV12-4 to TRBJ2-4, with TRBD2 matching 12 bases. The CDR3 contains 14 residues. Incomplete CDR3 DNA: TGTGCCAGCAGTTACCTAACTAGCGGGGGGAAT. Its protein is CASSYLTSGGN. The whole CDR3 reads CASSYLTSGGNQYF.

Remarks on this clone: The read finishes 3 residues shy of the CDR3 end, and the germline J gene is used to complete it. V gene TRBV5-1 combines with J gene TRBJ2-3; the D is unclear. This CDR3 is 12 amino acids long. Germline CDR1 is SGHRS and CDR2 is YFSETQ. The ends were cut back, 4 bases at V and 5 bases at J, with 8 bases in the middle. The CDR3 is CASSVTGDTQYF. CDR3 DNA (partial): TGCGCCAGCAGCGTCACTGGAGATACG.

Notes on this clone: The read ends 3 residues before the CDR3 terminus; that terminus is restored from the germline J gene. The chain employs TRBV18 and TRBJ2-7; TRBD1 matches 7 bases. The V and J ends lost 5 bases and 2 bases, in that order; junction bases with no gene match: 9. CDR1 is KGHSH and CDR2 is LQKENI in the germline V gene. The CDR3 extends over 15 amino acids. The CDR3 reads CASSTVGQVTYEQYF. The DNA read from the CDR3 is TGTGCCAGCTCAACCGTCGGACAGGTAACCTACGAG.

Turning to this clone: The CDR3 end lies 3 residues beyond the end of the read and is filled in from the germline J gene. J is TRBJ1-1 and V is TRBV7-9; maybe TRBD1 (5 bases). The CDR3 is made up of 13 amino acids. Germline V CDR1 and CDR2: SEHNR, FQNEAQ (reference sequence). V was shortened by 7 bases and J by 1 base, with 10 bases between the two germline ends. CDR3 protein: CASTYGANTEAFF. CDR3 bases read: TGTGCCAGCACCTATGGGGCGAACACTGAA.

Regarding this clone: The DNA ends 3 residues before the CDR3 does, and the rest of the CDR3 is filled in from the germline J gene. This sequence joins TRBV7-2 and TRBJ1-2; tentatively, D is TRBD1 (6 bases). Per germline, CDR1 SGHTA and CDR2 FQGNSA. The CDR3 has 14 residues. Trimming shortened V by 6 bases and J by 5 bases, and 16 bases separated the two germline ends. This CDR3 is CASSRGNREYGYTF. The sequenced part of the CDR3 DNA is TGTGCCAGCAGTCGCGGTAACAGGGAATATGGC.

As for this clone: The read stops 3 residues short of the end of the CDR3; the missing end is completed from the germline J gene. V gene TRBV30 combines with J gene TRBJ2-5; perhaps TRBD1 as D (6 bases). The V gene lost 3 bases and the J gene lost 5 bases, with 19 bases spanning the gap. The CDR3 totals 15 residues. Germline values: CDR1 GTSNPN, CDR2 SVGIG (reference sequence). This CDR3 reads CAWSLNRDIRETQYF. The part of the CDR3 DNA that was read is TGTGCCTGGAGCCTCAACCGGGACATTAGGGAGACC.

Concerning this clone: The read gets to within 3 residues of the CDR3 end, and the germline J gene fills in the rest. The V call is TRBV4-2, the J call TRBJ1-2; D is uncertain. The CDR3 totals 13 residues. V was trimmed by 6 bases and J by 4 bases, leaving 12 bases between them. Germline assignment: CDR1 LGHNA and CDR2 YNFKEQ. The DNA read from the CDR3 is TGTGCCAGCAGGGACCCCCGGGGCTATGGC. Amino acids: CASRDPRGYG. The full CDR3 sequence reads CASRDPRGYGYTF.